The 27 T cell receptor beta chains presented below share a single source sample, sequenced in a study of vaccination and CD4 T cells after COVID-19. Sequencing of cultured CD4+ T cell DNA used the Oncomine TCR Beta short-read assay. TCRdb re-called the PCR reads with MiXCR, one entry per CDR3 protein. The sample has 6,000 to 8,000 distinct CDR3 sequences; about 42% are singletons. Antigen specificity for these receptors is unknown. Treatment described: roughly 10-day PBMC culture with coronavirus spike peptide pools or control peptides (ViraFEST assay). An unexposed donor provided the CD4+ T cells, which were collected before the COVID-19 pandemic (2011-2018). Sequenced material: CD4+ T cells from blood, cultured in vitro. These TCRs come from a human donor in good health.

As to this clonotype: At one boundary the junction diverges from the germline segment, which might be a read error. The rearrangement joins TRBV6-1 to TRBJ1-1; 7 bases align to TRBD1. The CDR3 spans 12 residues. Germline lookup yields CDR1 MNHNS and CDR2 SASEGT. CDR3 region: CVSSRTGISAFF. CDR3 in DNA: TGTGTCAGCAGCAGGACAGGTATCTCAGCTTTCTTT.

The chain employs TRBV20-1 and TRBJ2-1; 10 positions match TRBD2. V trimming: 5 bases; J trimming: 6 bases; junction bases outside the gene matches: 7. The CDR3 is 14 amino acids. From germline, CDR1 is DFQATT and CDR2 SNEGSKA (reference sequence). CDR3 sequence reads: CSALTWTSGNEQFF. The DNA for the CDR3 is TGCAGTGCTCTTACCTGGACTAGCGGCAATGAGCAGTTCTTC.

This clonotype was counted only a few times. The chain links TRBV6-1 to TRBJ1-2; D remains unclear. With 10 bases removed from V and 8 bases from J, the gap between germline ends came to 14 bases. This CDR3 contains 11 residues. Germline CDR1 and CDR2: MNHNS and SASEGT. The chain's CDR3 is CATGEVNGYTF. Here the CDR3 DNA reads TGTGCCACCGGGGAAGTTAACGGCTACACCTTC.

The V gene is TRBV7-9, the J gene TRBJ1-3; the match to TRBD1 covers 7 bases. This CDR3 has 13 amino acids. Looked up from germline, CDR1 is SEHNR and CDR2 is FQNEAQ (reference sequence). Trimming took 5 bases from V and 9 from J; bases not matched to a gene: 7. CDR3 in amino acids: CASSTTGMGTIYF. CDR3 DNA: TGTGCCAGCAGCACGACAGGGATGGGCACCATATATTTT.

V usage is TRBV28 and J usage is TRBJ1-1; 7 bases line up with TRBD1. Germline V CDR1 and CDR2: MDHEN, SYDVKM. The CDR3 loop spans 15 amino acids. Trimming took 4 bases from V and 6 from J; bases not matched to a gene: 11. The CDR3 is CASSSGGGALPEAFF. The DNA of the CDR3 is TGTGCCAGCAGTTCGGGAGGGGGCGCTCTGCCTGAAGCTTTCTTT.

This clonotype was seen more than once but under ten times. The V call is TRBV12-3 or TRBV12-4, the J call TRBJ1-1, with D tentatively TRBD1 (5 bases). Trimming stripped 5 bases from V and 7 bases from J, with 14 bases between. The CDR3 length is 13 residues. The CDR3 DNA reads as TGTGCCAGCAGTACCATAGGGAGGGGTGAAGCTTTCTTT. This codes for CASSTIGRGEAFF.

The chain recombines TRBV27 with TRBJ1-1; no definite D call. This CDR3 region has 14 residues. Germline CDR1 and CDR2: MNHEY and SMNVEV (reference sequence). V was cut by 6 bases and J by 0 bases, with 11 bases left in between. The CDR3 is CASRLQRLNTEAFF. In nucleotides, the CDR3 is TGTGCCAGCAGATTACAGCGGCTGAACACTGAAGCTTTCTTT.

V and J are TRBV5-5 and TRBJ1-1, with 7 nucleotides matching TRBD1. The germline V gene has CDR1 SGHKS and CDR2 YYEKEE (reference sequence). This CDR3 has 13 amino acids. Trimming removed 3 bases from V and 4 bases from J; junction bases left unmatched: 3. The CDR3 region is CASSSDRITEAFF. The CDR3 coding sequence is TGTGCCAGCAGCTCGGACAGGATCACTGAAGCTTTCTTT.

The J gene is TRBJ1-6, the V gene TRBV28; D may be TRBD1 (6 bases). CDR1 and CDR2 from the germline V gene are MDHEN and SYDVKM. V was clipped by 7 bases and J by 7 bases, with 20 bases between them. The CDR3 extends over 16 amino acids. The CDR3 nucleotides read TGTGCCAGCACCTCGGGGGGCAGGGCAAGAAATTCACCCCTCCACTTT. It codes for CASTSGGRARNSPLHF.

CDR3: CASSTGTSMEQYF. The CDR3 DNA follows: TGTGCCAGTAGTACCGGCACCTCCATGGAGCAGTACTTC. The chain is built from TRBV19 and TRBJ2-7, with D uncertain. Deletions cut 4 bases from V and 7 bases from J, with 14 bases between. Germline-derived CDR1 and CDR2 are LNHDA and SQIVND (reference sequence). The CDR3 covers 13 residues.

The chain links TRBV5-1 to TRBJ1-1; D uncertain. This CDR3 has 14 amino acids. CDR1 SGHRS and CDR2 YFSETQ come from the germline V gene. Trimming cost V 4 bases and J 4 bases, with 14 bases left between them. CDR3: CASSPGAPRTEAFF. In nucleotides, the CDR3 is TGCGCCAGCAGCCCTGGAGCACCTCGCACTGAAGCTTTCTTT.

This clonotype has just a few counts. V gene TRBV28 combines with J gene TRBJ2-7; D gene ambiguous. Germline V gene data show CDR1 as MDHEN and CDR2 as SYDVKM. The CDR3 has 11 amino acids. V was clipped by 5 bases and J by 4 bases, with 6 bases between them. CDR3 sequence reads: CASSLKYEQYF. The CDR3 region has the DNA TGTGCCAGCAGTCTCAAATACGAGCAGTACTTC.

This rearrangement joins TRBV27 to TRBJ1-2; no reliable D call. With 3 bases removed from V and 4 bases from J, the gap between germline ends came to 15 bases. CDR1 and CDR2 (germline): MNHEY, SMNVEV (reference sequence). The CDR3 is made up of 15 amino acids. CDR3 loop: CASSFSSGSFYGYTF. The CDR3 DNA follows: TGTGCCAGCAGTTTTAGTTCCGGGAGTTTCTATGGCTACACCTTC.

This clonotype has more than one count but fewer than ten. The chain recombines TRBV29-1 with TRBJ1-6; D is unresolved. This CDR3 region has 15 residues. Looked up from germline, CDR1 is SQVTM and CDR2 is ANQGSEA. Between the trimmed V and J ends, which lost 6 bases and 0 bases, there was a span of 12 bases. The CDR3 region is CSVLTGSSYNSPLHF. In nucleotides, the CDR3 is TGCAGCGTATTGACGGGGAGCTCCTATAATTCACCCCTCCACTTT.

The chain has TRBV5-4 and TRBJ1-1; a weak D match, TRBD1 (5 bases). This CDR3 has 16 amino acids. V lost 5 bases to trimming and J lost 0 bases, with 17 bases between them. Germline-derived CDR1 and CDR2 are SGHNT and YYREEE (reference sequence). Here the CDR3 DNA reads TGTGCCAGCAGGTATAACAGGCCCAGGATGAACACTGAAGCTTTCTTT. Its translation is CASRYNRPRMNTEAFF.

This chain uses TRBV7-2 with TRBJ2-5, with a weak D call TRBD1 (5 bases). The germline V gene has CDR1 SGHTA and CDR2 FQGNSA. This CDR3 is 14 amino acids long. V lost 1 base, J lost 7 bases, and 13 bases lay in between. The CDR3 bases are TGTGCCAGCAGCTTAGGGGGCGTGGTCACGACCCAGTACTTC. As protein: CASSLGGVVTTQYF.

The V gene is TRBV20-1, the J gene TRBJ2-2; D gene uncertain. CDR1 is DFQATT and CDR2 is SNEGSKA in the germline V gene (reference sequence). The CDR3 loop spans 14 amino acids. Trimming removed 1 base from V and 4 bases from J, with 10 bases in between. This CDR3 is CSARVSRVTGELFF. In DNA, the CDR3 is TGCAGTGCTAGAGTTAGCCGGGTCACCGGGGAGCTGTTTTTT.

This clonotype showed up just a few times. The J gene is TRBJ2-2, the V gene TRBV21-1; no check of the table's D call, TRBD2, against the DNA was made. TRBV21-1 counts as a pseudogene. The CDR3 covers 15 residues. The DNA for the CDR3 is TGTGCCAGCAGCAAACGGGCCAGCTTCGCCGGGGAGCTGTTTTTT. Translated, it gives CASSKRASFAGELFF.

The rearrangement links TRBV11-3 to TRBJ2-1; D call uncertain. The CDR3 loop spans 12 amino acids. With 5 bases removed from V and 14 bases from J, the gap between germline ends came to 16 bases. Germline V gene data show CDR1 as SGHNT and CDR2 as YENEEA. The CDR3 is CASSDTDGPEFF. CDR3 in DNA: TGTGCCAGCAGCGACACGGACGGACCGGAGTTCTTC. Full variable domain (remainder filled in from reference TRBV11-3 and TRBJ2-1): EAGVVQSPRYKIIEKKQPVAFWCNPISGHNTLYWYLQNLGQGPELLIRYENEEAVDDSQLPKDRFSAERLKGVDSTLKIQPAELGDSAVYLCASSDTDGPEFFGPGTRLTVL.

This clonotype was counted a few times. This chain connects TRBV7-8 to TRBJ2-3, with 9 bases aligning to TRBD1. Looked up from germline, CDR1 is SGHVS and CDR2 is FQNEAQ. Trimming cost V 6 bases and J 1 base; bases outside gene matches: 8. The CDR3 runs 16 residues. The DNA of the CDR3 is TGTGCCAGCAGTCAAAAACGGACAGGGGGCACAGATACGCAGTATTTT. Translating gives CASSQKRTGGTDTQYF.

V usage is TRBV9 and J usage is TRBJ2-1, with TRBD2 matching over 13 bases. Trimming took 0 bases from V and 9 from J; bases not matched to a gene: 6. The germline CDR1 and CDR2 sequences are SGDLS and YYNGEE. CDR3 size: 16 residues. CDR3 region: CASSVATTSGGLEQFF. CDR3 bases: TGTGCCAGCAGCGTAGCTACGACTAGCGGGGGGCTTGAGCAGTTCTTC.

The chain's CDR3 is CASSFLSSGNQPQHF. The CDR3 nucleotides read TGTGCCAGCAGCTTTCTTTCCAGTGGCAATCAGCCCCAGCATTTT. The chain uses TRBV7-2 and TRBJ1-5; D not certain. Looked up from germline, CDR1 is SGHTA and CDR2 is FQGNSA. V lost 3 bases to trimming and J lost 2 bases, with 11 bases between them. The CDR3 runs to 15 residues.

This clonotype was seen only a few times. This rearrangement joins TRBV20-1 to TRBJ1-2; D call uncertain. V dropped 0 bases and J dropped 3 bases, with 11 bases sitting between them. The CDR3 runs to 14 residues. Germline CDR1 is DFQATT and CDR2 is SNEGSKA (reference sequence). The chain's CDR3 is CSARDQAAHYGYTF. CDR3 sequence (DNA): TGCAGTGCTAGAGATCAGGCAGCGCACTATGGCTACACCTTC.

This chain links TRBV7-2 with TRBJ2-1; TRBD1 is a possible D gene (5 bases). CDR3 size: 14 residues. V lost 5 bases to trimming and J lost 5 bases, with 13 bases between them. Germline V gene data show CDR1 as SGHTA and CDR2 as FQGNSA. DNA for the CDR3: TGTGCCAGCAGCCAAGGGGCCAGAAACAATGAGCAGTTCTTC. Amino acid sequence: CASSQGARNNEQFF. The full variable domain, in which reference TRBV7-2 and TRBJ2-1 provide the parts outside the CDR3, is GAGVSQSPSNKVTEKGKDVELRCDPISGHTALYWYRQSLGQGLEFLIYFQGNSAPDKSGLPSDRFSAERTGGSVSTLTIQRTQQEDSAVYLCASSQGARNNEQFFGPGTRLTVL.

The chain is built from TRBV9 and TRBJ1-1, with D hard to call. Trimming took 4 bases from V and 6 from J, leaving 7 bases between them. The CDR3 is 11 amino acids. Germline CDR1 reads SGDLS; CDR2 reads YYNGEE. The CDR3 DNA is TGTGCCAGCAGCCCTCACTCTGAAGCTTTCTTT. Protein product: CASSPHSEAFF.

A few counts support this clonotype. The V gene is TRBV20-1, the J gene TRBJ2-3; TRBD2 is a possible D gene (6 bases). The CDR3 is 14 amino acids. The germline V gene has CDR1 DFQATT and CDR2 SNEGSKA (reference sequence). Deletions cut 2 bases from V and 2 bases from J, with 11 bases between. The CDR3 region is CSARSRDFTDTQYF. CDR3 bases: TGCAGTGCTAGATCCAGGGACTTCACAGATACGCAGTATTTT.

The V and J genes are TRBV20-1 and TRBJ1-1, with no clear D. The CDR3 runs 13 residues. The germline CDR1 and CDR2 sequences are DFQATT and SNEGSKA (reference sequence). The V end was cut by 3 bases, the J end by 0 bases, with 8 bases between. DNA of the CDR3: TGCAGTGCTAGTACGGGGATGAACACTGAAGCTTTCTTT. Translated: CSASTGMNTEAFF.